This T cell receptor beta chain is from a study of cytomegalovirus exposure and HLA in healthy donors. Study background: The same platform as the 650 to 700 first-cohort repertoires was used for the 120 validation repertoires, a later analysis reported.

Sequencing used immunoSEQ multiplex PCR; TCRdb keeps in-frame clones, though not all of them. Here the sample spans fewer than 250,000 clones, about 86% being singletons. This clone appeared a single time. Its antigen is still unknown. Study-level findings and limits: Altogether, 170 or so TCR beta chains were recorded as cytomegalovirus-associated.

Germline V gene sequence: CDR1 SGHKS, CDR2 YYEKEE (reference sequence). The CDR3 is 13 amino acids. V lost 2 bases, J lost 5 bases, and 8 bases lay in between. Separate from the roughly 710-subject first cohort, the roughly 130-subject validation cohort was the one that the donors belonged to. Material: PBMCs. The sequence derives from a man younger than 35 in good health and CMV-seronegative. The chain links TRBV5-5 to TRBJ1-5; unclear D gene. The CDR3, as DNA: TGTGCCAGCAGCTTCGGGGAAGATCAGCCCCAGCATTTT. It translates to CASSFGEDQPQHF.